The 12 T cell receptor beta chains below come from one sample, sequenced in a study of identical twins. One entry per CDR3 protein, called by TCRdb with MiXCR from the 5' RACE reads. The data show around 690,000 distinct CDR3 sequences, roughly 20% seen once. The same sample was also studied in work on T cells expressing NK-cell markers.

The sequencing input was PBMCs. The receptors stem from a young woman in good health.

This chain joins TRBV20-1 and TRBJ2-7; D not resolved. The CDR3 covers 13 residues. In germline, CDR1 is DFQATT, CDR2 SNEGSKA (reference sequence). Trimming took off 6 bases at V and 1 base at J, with 13 bases between the two ends. CDR3 amino acids: CSAKTYTSYEQYF. The CDR3, as DNA: TGCAGTGCAAAGACTTATACGTCCTACGAGCAGTACTTC.

The rearrangement joins TRBV20-1 to TRBJ2-7; 7 nucleotides align to TRBD1. The CDR3 length is 15 residues. V dropped 4 bases and J dropped 2; count of bases not matched to a gene: 11. The germline gives CDR1 DFQATT, CDR2 SNEGSKA (reference sequence). As DNA, the CDR3 is TGCAGTGCTACCTTGCACGACAGGGACCCCTACGAGCAGTACTTC. It translates to CSATLHDRDPYEQYF.

This chain connects TRBV5-5 to TRBJ2-7; 9 bases map to TRBD1. V was clipped by 4 bases and J by 7 bases; unmatched bases: 9. CDR3 length: 14 amino acids. Germline V gene lookup returns CDR1 SGHKS and CDR2 YYEKEE (reference sequence). The DNA for the CDR3 is TGTGCCAGCAGCGCGGGACAGGGCTGGTGGGAGCAGTACTTC. This encodes CASSAGQGWWEQYF.

The V gene is TRBV3-1, the J gene TRBJ2-1; D is perhaps TRBD2 (6 bases). Germline V gene data show CDR1 as LGHDT and CDR2 as YNNKEL (reference sequence). Trimming removed 8 bases from V and 10 bases from J, with 12 bases in between. This CDR3 comprises 11 residues. The CDR3 region has the DNA TGTGCCAGCTTGCGGGGTGGGGAGCAGTTCTTC. It encodes CASLRGGEQFF.

J is TRBJ2-7 and V is TRBV12-3 or TRBV12-4, with TRBD1 matching over 9 bases. The junction had 12 bases not matched to a gene; V was cut back by 6 bases and J by 6 bases. This CDR3 comprises 15 residues. This chain's CDR3 is CASSRRDRVVGEQYF. CDR3 coding DNA: TGTGCCAGCAGCCGCCGGGACAGGGTTGTGGGCGAGCAGTACTTC.

Only a few counts were recorded for this clonotype. This chain connects TRBV7-2 to TRBJ2-7, with D perhaps matching TRBD1 (5 bases). In germline, CDR1 is SGHTA, CDR2 FQGNSA. Trimming cost V 3 bases and J 4 bases, with 10 bases left between them. The length of the CDR3 is 13 residues. CDR3 sequence reads: CASSFSRVYEQYF. In nucleotides, the CDR3 is TGTGCCAGCAGCTTTTCCAGGGTTTACGAGCAGTACTTC. The variable domain in full, completed from reference TRBV7-2 and TRBJ2-7, reads GAGVSQSPSNKVTEKGKDVELRCDPISGHTALYWYRQSLGQGLEFLIYFQGNSAPDKSGLPSDRFSAERTGGSVSTLTIQRTQQEDSAVYLCASSFSRVYEQYFGPGTRLTVT.

The chain is built from TRBV27 and TRBJ2-7, with D uncertain. This CDR3 region has 11 residues. V was trimmed by 8 bases and J by 3 bases, leaving 8 bases between them. Germline lookup yields CDR1 MNHEY and CDR2 SMNVEV (reference sequence). The CDR3 region is CASGMGYEQYF. CDR3 bases: TGTGCCAGCGGAATGGGCTACGAGCAGTACTTC.

This clonotype was detected only a few times. The rearrangement joins TRBV5-1 to TRBJ2-1, with TRBD2 matching over 9 bases. The CDR3 sequence is 17 residues long. In germline, CDR1 is SGHRS, CDR2 YFSETQ. V gave up 3 bases and J gave up 4 bases; unmatched junction bases: 11. The CDR3 sequence: CASSYSSTSGFYNEQFF. CDR3 coding DNA: TGCGCCAGCAGCTACAGCTCGACTAGCGGTTTTTACAATGAGCAGTTCTTC. Supplemented by reference TRBV5-1 and TRBJ2-1, the full variable domain reads KAGVTQTPRYLIKTRGQQVTLSCSPISGHRSVSWYQQTPGQGLQFLFEYFSETQRNKGNFPGRFSGRQFSNSRSEMNVSTLELGDSALYLCASSYSSTSGFYNEQFFGPGTRLTVL.

J is TRBJ2-5 and V is TRBV27; 7 positions match TRBD2. V trimming: 3 bases; J trimming: 2 bases; junction bases outside the gene matches: 3. The CDR3 length is 14 residues. Germline V lookup: CDR1 MNHEY, CDR2 SMNVEV (reference sequence). DNA for the CDR3: TGTGCCAGCAGTTTTATCGGGAGGCAAGAGACCCAGTACTTC. Encoded protein: CASSFIGRQETQYF.

This chain uses TRBV30 with TRBJ2-7; D remains unclear. The CDR3 has 12 residues. V lost 3 bases and J lost 0, with 6 bases in between. The V gene's germline CDR1 is GTSNPN and CDR2 SVGIG (reference sequence). The CDR3 sequence is CAWSVGSYEQYF. For the CDR3, the DNA is TGTGCCTGGAGCGTAGGCTCCTACGAGCAGTACTTC.

This clonotype turned up a few times. V and J are TRBV20-1 and TRBJ2-3, with D uncertain. The germline V gene encodes CDR1 DFQATT and CDR2 SNEGSKA (reference sequence). Trimming took 8 bases from V and 1 from J, leaving 16 bases between them. The CDR3 contains 14 residues. CDR3 in amino acids: CSTTFDEGTDTQYF. DNA of the CDR3: TGCAGTACGACCTTCGACGAGGGCACAGATACGCAGTATTTT.

This clonotype was found many times. V is TRBV10-3 and J is TRBJ2-2, with 7 bases that match TRBD2. Germline values: CDR1 ENHRY, CDR2 SYGVKD. The V gene end was trimmed by 7 bases and the J gene end by 1 base; junction bases not matched to a gene: 0. The CDR3 is 13 residues long. CDR3 nucleotides: TGTGCCATCACTAGCGGGAACACCGGGGAGCTGTTTTTT. This codes for CAITSGNTGELFF.